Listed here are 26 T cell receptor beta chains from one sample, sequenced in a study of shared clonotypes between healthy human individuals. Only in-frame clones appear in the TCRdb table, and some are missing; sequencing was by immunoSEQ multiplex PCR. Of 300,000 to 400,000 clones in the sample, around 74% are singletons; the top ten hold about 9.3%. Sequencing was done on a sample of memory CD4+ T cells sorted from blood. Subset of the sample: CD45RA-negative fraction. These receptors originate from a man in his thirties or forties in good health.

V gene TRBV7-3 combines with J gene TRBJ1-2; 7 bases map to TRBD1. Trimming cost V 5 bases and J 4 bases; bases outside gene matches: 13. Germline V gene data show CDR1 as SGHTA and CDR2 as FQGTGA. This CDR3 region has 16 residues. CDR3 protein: CASSHRNGTAPYGYTF. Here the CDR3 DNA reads TGTGCCAGCAGCCATAGGAACGGGACAGCCCCCTATGGCTACACCTTC.

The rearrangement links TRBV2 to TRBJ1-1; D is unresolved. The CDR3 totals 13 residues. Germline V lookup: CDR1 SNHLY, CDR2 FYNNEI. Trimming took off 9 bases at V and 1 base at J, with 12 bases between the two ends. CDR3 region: CASSQESNTEAFF. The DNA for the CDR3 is TGTGCCAGTTCCCAAGAATCGAACACTGAAGCTTTCTTT.

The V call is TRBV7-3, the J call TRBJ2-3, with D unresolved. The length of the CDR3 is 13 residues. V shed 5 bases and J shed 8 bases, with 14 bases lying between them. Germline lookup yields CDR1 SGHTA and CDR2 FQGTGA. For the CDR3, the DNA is TGTGCCAGCAGCCAGATAGGAATTAGTACGCAGTATTTT. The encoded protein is CASSQIGISTQYF.

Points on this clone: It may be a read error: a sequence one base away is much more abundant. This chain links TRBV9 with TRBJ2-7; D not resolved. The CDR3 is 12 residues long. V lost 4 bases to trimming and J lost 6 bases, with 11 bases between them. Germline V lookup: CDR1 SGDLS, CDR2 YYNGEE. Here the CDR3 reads CASSPRSGEQYF. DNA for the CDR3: TGTGCCAGCAGCCCCCGGTCGGGCGAGCAGTACTTC.

CDR3 loop: CASSVAQGHRSNQPQHF. DNA of the CDR3: TGTGCCAGCAGTGTCGCACAGGGGCACAGAAGCAATCAGCCCCAGCATTTT. The genes are TRBV28 and TRBJ1-5; 7 positions match TRBD1. The germline gives CDR1 MDHEN, CDR2 SYDVKM. This CDR3 has 17 residues. J was trimmed by 1 base and V by 5 bases; bases with no gene match: 11.

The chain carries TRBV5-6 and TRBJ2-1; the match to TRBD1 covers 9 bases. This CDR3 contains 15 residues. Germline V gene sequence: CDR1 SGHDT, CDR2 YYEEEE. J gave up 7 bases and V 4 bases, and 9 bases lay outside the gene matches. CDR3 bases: TGTGCCAGCAGCATGCCGGGACAGGGCCAGAATGAGCAGTTCTTC. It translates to CASSMPGQGQNEQFF.

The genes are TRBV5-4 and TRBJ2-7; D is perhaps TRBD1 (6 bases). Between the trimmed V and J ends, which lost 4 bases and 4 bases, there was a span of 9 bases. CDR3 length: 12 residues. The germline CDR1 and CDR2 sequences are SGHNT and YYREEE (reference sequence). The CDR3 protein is CASSQDRYEQYF. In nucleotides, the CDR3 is TGTGCCAGCAGCCAGGACAGATACGAGCAGTACTTC.

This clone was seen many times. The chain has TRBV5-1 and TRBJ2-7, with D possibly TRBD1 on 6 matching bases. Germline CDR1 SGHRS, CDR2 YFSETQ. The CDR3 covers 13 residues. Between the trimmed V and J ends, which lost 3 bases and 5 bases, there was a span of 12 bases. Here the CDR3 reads CASSWTVQDEQYF. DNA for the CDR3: TGCGCCAGCAGCTGGACAGTTCAGGACGAGCAGTACTTC.

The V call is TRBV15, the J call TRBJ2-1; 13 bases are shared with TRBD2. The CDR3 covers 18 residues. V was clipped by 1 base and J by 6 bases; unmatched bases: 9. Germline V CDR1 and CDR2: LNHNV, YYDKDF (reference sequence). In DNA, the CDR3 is TGTGCCACCAGCAGAGCCTATTCCGGGACTAGCGGGGTCAATGAGCAGTTCTTC. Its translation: CATSRAYSGTSGVNEQFF.

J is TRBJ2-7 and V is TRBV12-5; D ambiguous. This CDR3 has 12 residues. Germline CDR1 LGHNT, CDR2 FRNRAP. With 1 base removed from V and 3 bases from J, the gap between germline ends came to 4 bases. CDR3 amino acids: CASGLGYYEQYF. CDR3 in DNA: TGTGCTAGTGGTTTGGGTTACTACGAGCAGTACTTC.

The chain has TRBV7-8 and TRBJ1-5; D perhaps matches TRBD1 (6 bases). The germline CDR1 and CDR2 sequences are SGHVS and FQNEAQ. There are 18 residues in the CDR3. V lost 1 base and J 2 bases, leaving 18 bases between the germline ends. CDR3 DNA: TGTGCCAGCAGCTTAGACAGGGTCGGCGTGGGGGGCAATCAGCCCCAGCATTTT. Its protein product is CASSLDRVGVGGNQPQHF. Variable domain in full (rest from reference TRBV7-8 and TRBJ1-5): GAGVSQSPRYKVAKRGQDVALRCDPISGHVSLFWYQQALGQGPEFLTYFQNEAQLDKSGLPSDRFFAERPEGSVSTLKIQRTQQEDSAVYLCASSLDRVGVGGNQPQHFGDGTRLSIL.

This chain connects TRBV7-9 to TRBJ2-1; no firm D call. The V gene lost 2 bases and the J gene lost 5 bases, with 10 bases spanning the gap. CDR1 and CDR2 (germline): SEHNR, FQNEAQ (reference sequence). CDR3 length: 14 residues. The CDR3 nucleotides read TGTGCCAGCAGCTTACAATTGACCAACAATGAGCAGTTCTTC. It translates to CASSLQLTNNEQFF.

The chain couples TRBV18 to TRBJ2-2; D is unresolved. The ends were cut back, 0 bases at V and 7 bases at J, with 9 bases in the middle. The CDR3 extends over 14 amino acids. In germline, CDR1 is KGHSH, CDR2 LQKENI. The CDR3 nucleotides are TGTGCCAGCTCACCACCTCTGGGTAACGGGGAGCTGTTTTTT. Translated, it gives CASSPPLGNGELFF.

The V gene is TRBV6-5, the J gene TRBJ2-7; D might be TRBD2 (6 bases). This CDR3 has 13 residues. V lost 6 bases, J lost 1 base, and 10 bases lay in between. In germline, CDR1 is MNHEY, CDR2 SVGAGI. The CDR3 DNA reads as TGTGCCAGCAGATCGGCGGGATCCTACGAGCAGTACTTC. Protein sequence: CASRSAGSYEQYF.

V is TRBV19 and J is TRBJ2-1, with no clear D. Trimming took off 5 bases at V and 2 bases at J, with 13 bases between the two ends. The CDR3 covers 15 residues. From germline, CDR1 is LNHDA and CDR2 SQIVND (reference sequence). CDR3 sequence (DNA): TGTGCCAGTAGTCCCAGAGAGTCCACCTACAATGAGCAGTTCTTC. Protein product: CASSPRESTYNEQFF.

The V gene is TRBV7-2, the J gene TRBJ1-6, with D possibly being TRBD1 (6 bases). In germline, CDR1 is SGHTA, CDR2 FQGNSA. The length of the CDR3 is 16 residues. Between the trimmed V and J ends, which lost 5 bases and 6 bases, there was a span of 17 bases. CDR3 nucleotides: TGTGCCAGCAGCCCGGAGGGGGGACTTACTAATTCACCCCTCCACTTT. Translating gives CASSPEGGLTNSPLHF.

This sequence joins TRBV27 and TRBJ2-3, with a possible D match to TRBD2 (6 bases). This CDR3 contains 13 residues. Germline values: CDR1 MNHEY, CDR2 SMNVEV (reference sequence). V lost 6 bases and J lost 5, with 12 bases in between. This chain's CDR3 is CASRPTGGDTQYF. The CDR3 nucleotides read TGTGCCAGCAGACCCACCGGGGGAGATACGCAGTATTTT.

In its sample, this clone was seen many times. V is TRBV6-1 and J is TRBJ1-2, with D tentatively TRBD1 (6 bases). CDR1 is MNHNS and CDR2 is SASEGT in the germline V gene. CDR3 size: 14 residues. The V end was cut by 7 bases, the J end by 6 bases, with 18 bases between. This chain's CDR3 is CASTPKDSEDGYTF. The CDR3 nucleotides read TGTGCCAGCACCCCTAAGGACAGCGAAGATGGCTACACCTTC.

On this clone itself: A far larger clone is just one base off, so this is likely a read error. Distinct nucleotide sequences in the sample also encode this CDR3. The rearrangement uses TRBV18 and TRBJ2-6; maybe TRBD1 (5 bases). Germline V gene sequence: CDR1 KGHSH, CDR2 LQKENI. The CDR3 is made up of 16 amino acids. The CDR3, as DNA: TGTGCCAGCTCATCAAAAACTGGCTCTGGGGCCAACGTCTTGACTTTC. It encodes CASSSKTGSGANVLTF.

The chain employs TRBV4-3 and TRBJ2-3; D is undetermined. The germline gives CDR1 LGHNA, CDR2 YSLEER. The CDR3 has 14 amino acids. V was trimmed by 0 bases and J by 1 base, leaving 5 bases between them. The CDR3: CASSQDLGTDTQYF. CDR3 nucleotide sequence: TGCGCCAGCAGCCAAGATCTGGGCACAGATACGCAGTATTTT.

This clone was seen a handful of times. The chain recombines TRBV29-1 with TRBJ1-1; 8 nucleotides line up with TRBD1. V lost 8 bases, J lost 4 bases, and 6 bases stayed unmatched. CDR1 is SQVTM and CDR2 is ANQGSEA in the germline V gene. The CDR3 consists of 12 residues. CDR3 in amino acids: CSIRGRGTEAFF. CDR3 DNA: TGCAGCATCAGGGGGCGGGGCACTGAAGCTTTCTTT.

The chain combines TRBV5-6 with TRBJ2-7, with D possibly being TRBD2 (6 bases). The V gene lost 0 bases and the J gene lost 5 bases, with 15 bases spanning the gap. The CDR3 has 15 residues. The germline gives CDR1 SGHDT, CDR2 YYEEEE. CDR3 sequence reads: CASSLGFRGSDEQYF. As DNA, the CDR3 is TGTGCCAGCAGCTTGGGTTTCCGGGGGTCGGACGAGCAGTACTTC.

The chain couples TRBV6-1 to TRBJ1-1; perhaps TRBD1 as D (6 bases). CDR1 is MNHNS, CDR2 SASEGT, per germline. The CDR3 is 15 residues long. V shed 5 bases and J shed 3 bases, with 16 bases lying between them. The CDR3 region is CASSRTVLRDTEAFF. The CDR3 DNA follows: TGTGCCAGCAGTCGGACAGTTCTCCGGGACACTGAAGCTTTCTTT.

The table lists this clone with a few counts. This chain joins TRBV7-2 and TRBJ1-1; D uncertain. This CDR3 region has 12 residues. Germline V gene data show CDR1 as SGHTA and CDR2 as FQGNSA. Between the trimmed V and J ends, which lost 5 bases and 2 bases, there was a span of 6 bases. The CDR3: CASSPYNTEAFF. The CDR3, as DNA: TGTGCCAGCAGCCCCTACAACACTGAAGCTTTCTTT.

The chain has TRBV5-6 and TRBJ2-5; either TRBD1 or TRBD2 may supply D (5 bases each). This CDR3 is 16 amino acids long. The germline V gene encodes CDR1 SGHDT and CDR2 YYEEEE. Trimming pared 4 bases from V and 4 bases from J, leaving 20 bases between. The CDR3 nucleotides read TGTGCCAGCAGCCTTGGGGGTATAGGGGTAGGAGAGACCCAGTACTTC. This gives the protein CASSLGGIGVGETQYF.

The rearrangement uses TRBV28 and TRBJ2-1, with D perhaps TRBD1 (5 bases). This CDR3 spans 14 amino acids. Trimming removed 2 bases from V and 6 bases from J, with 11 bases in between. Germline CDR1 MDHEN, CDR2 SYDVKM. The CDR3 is CASSLLFRGNEQFF. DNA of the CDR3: TGTGCCAGCAGTTTACTTTTTAGGGGCAATGAGCAGTTCTTC.